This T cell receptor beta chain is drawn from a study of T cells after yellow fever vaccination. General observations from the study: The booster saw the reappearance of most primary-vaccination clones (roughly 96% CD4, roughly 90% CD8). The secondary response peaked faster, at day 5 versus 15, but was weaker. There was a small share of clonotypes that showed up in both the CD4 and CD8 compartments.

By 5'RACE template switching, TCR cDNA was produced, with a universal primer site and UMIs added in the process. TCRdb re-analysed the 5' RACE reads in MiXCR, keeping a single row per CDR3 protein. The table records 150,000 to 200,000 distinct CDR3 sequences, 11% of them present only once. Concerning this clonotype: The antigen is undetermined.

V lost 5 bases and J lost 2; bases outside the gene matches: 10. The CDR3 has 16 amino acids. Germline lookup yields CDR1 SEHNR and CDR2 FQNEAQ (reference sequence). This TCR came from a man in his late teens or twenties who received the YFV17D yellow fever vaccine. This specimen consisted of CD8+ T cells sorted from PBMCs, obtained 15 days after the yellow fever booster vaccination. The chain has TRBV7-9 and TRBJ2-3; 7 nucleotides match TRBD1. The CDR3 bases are TGTGCCAGCAGCCCACAAGGGGGCAGCCACACAGATACGCAGTATTTT. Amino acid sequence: CASSPQGGSHTDTQYF. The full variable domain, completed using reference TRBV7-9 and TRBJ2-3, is DTGVSQNPRHKITKRGQNVTFRCDPISEHNRLYWYRQTLGQGPEFLTYFQNEAQLEKSRLLSDRFSAERPKGSFSTLEIQRTEQGDSAMYLCASSPQGGSHTDTQYFGPGTRLTVL.